This TCR beta chain emerged from a study of sequential checkpoint blockade in melanoma. Study in general: Randomization was 1:1 between first-line nivolumab→ipilimumab and ipilimumab→nivolumab. Both treatment sequences were followed by maintenance nivolumab.

Only in-frame clones appear in the TCRdb table, and some are missing; sequencing was by immunoSEQ multiplex PCR. This sample has roughly 18,000 clones, with about three fifths found just once. Regarding treatment: randomized to nivolumab then ipilimumab (arm A) or the reverse (arm B). DNA-damaging chemotherapy had not been given to any patient beforehand. Live CD3+CD8+ CD19− CD56− cells were sorted from PBMCs. V lost 3 bases and J lost 0, with 10 bases in between. Germline CDR1 LNHDA, CDR2 SQIVND (reference sequence). This CDR3 is built from 15 residues. The sample was CD8+ T cells sorted from blood (inferred from file names), taken from a patient given nivolumab and ipilimumab in sequence. The chain uses TRBV19 and TRBJ2-3; D is undetermined. This receptor was identified in a human donor with melanoma. CDR3 bases: TGTGCCAGTAGTATCGAACAGCCGAGCACAGATACGCAGTATTTT. Protein: CASSIEQPSTDTQYF.